The 16 T cell receptor beta chains below come from one sample, sequenced in a study of memory CD4+ T cells and cytomegalovirus serostatus. Single viable CD3+CD4+CD8-CD45RO+ cells were sorted as the memory CD4+ T cells. The method was immunoSEQ multiplex PCR; TCRdb's version includes in-frame clones alone and lacks a portion of them. The data show just over 40,000 clones, about 76% seen once. The sample comprised memory CD4+ T cells from blood. These receptors came from an adult in good health and CMV-seronegative.

This chain uses TRBV2 with TRBJ2-7; 9 nucleotides align to TRBD1. Unmatched junction bases numbered 9, after V lost 6 bases and J lost 0 bases. CDR3 length equals 16 residues. Germline V lookup: CDR1 SNHLY, CDR2 FYNNEI. This CDR3 reads CASSVGTGRNSYEQYF. The CDR3 nucleotides are TGTGCCAGCAGCGTCGGGACAGGGCGAAACTCCTACGAGCAGTACTTC. Using reference TRBV2 and TRBJ2-7 for the parts outside the CDR3, the full variable domain is EPEVTQTPSHQVTQMGQEVILRCVPISNHLYFYWYRQILGQKVEFLVSFYNNEISEKSEIFDDQFSVERPDGSNFTLKIRSTKLEDSAMYFCASSVGTGRNSYEQYFGPGTRLTVT.

The chain recombines TRBV7-2 with TRBJ2-3; D perhaps matches TRBD1 (5 bases). CDR1 is SGHTA and CDR2 is FQGNSA in the germline V gene. The CDR3 contains 15 residues. The V and J ends lost 3 bases and 0 bases respectively, with 10 bases between them. This CDR3 is CASSLERTSTDTQYF. In DNA, the CDR3 is TGTGCCAGCAGCTTGGAAAGGACAAGCACAGATACGCAGTATTTT. Full variable domain (outside the CDR3, taken from reference TRBV7-2 and TRBJ2-3): GAGVSQSPSNKVTEKGKDVELRCDPISGHTALYWYRQSLGQGLEFLIYFQGNSAPDKSGLPSDRFSAERTGGSVSTLTIQRTQQEDSAVYLCASSLERTSTDTQYFGPGTRLTVL.

The chain is built from TRBV18 and TRBJ1-2; D ambiguous. Germline V CDR1 and CDR2: KGHSH, LQKENI. The length of the CDR3 is 13 residues. V was cut by 3 bases and J by 1 base, with 6 bases left in between. CDR3 residues: CASSPDHNYGYTF. CDR3 sequence (DNA): TGTGCCAGCTCACCTGATCATAACTATGGCTACACCTTC.

CDR3 coding DNA: TGTGCCAGCAGCTTAGCGATCATCGGCGAGCAGTACTTC. This translates into CASSLAIIGEQYF. This chain links TRBV7-9 with TRBJ2-7; D is undetermined. Trimming shortened V by 0 bases and J by 6 bases, and 9 bases separated the two germline ends. Germline CDR1 SEHNR, CDR2 FQNEAQ (reference sequence). CDR3 length: 13 residues. Combining the CDR3 with reference TRBV7-9 and TRBJ2-7 gives the whole variable domain DTGVSQNPRHKITKRGQNVTFRCDPISEHNRLYWYRQTLGQGPEFLTYFQNEAQLEKSRLLSDRFSAERPKGSFSTLEIQRTEQGDSAMYLCASSLAIIGEQYFGPGTRLTVT.

The chain is built from TRBV5-4 and TRBJ2-3; possible D gene TRBD2, 5 bases. This CDR3 has 17 residues. V was trimmed by 4 bases and J by 1 base, leaving 19 bases between them. Germline V gene data show CDR1 as SGHNT and CDR2 as YYREEE (reference sequence). CDR3 nucleotide sequence: TGTGCCAGCAGCCTGGAGTTAGCAAGTAGCGGCACAGATACGCAGTATTTT. It yields the protein CASSLELASSGTDTQYF.

The CDR3 DNA reads TGTGCCAGCGGGACAGGAAGTAATGAAAAACTGTTTTTT. This sequence encodes CASGTGSNEKLFF. The chain carries TRBV6-5 and TRBJ1-4; 8 nucleotides match TRBD1. Germline values: CDR1 MNHEY, CDR2 SVGAGI. The CDR3 has 13 amino acids. J lost 4 bases, V lost 8 bases, and 3 bases had no gene match.

The chain uses TRBV7-2 and TRBJ2-2; TRBD2 agrees at 11 bases. Trimming at V came to 5 bases and at J to 6 bases, leaving 5 bases not matched to a gene. Germline loops: CDR1 SGHTA, CDR2 FQGNSA. CDR3 length: 15 residues. CDR3 residues: CASSLRLAGPGELFF. Written as DNA, the CDR3 is TGTGCCAGCAGCCTACGACTAGCGGGGCCCGGGGAGCTGTTTTTT.

This clone has only a few counts. V usage is TRBV7-2 and J usage is TRBJ2-7, with TRBD2 matching 9 bases. The ends lost 5 bases at V and 0 bases at J; junction bases unmatched: 5. The CDR3 spans 15 residues. Germline assignment: CDR1 SGHTA and CDR2 FQGNSA. The CDR3 coding sequence is TGTGCCAGCAGCATACAGCGGGGGGTCTCCTACGAGCAGTACTTC. This encodes CASSIQRGVSYEQYF.

This rearrangement joins TRBV27 to TRBJ2-7, with 9 bases lining up with TRBD1. V lost 6 bases to trimming and J lost 4 bases; unmatched junction nucleotides: 7. The CDR3 sequence is 14 residues long. The germline CDR1 and CDR2 sequences are MNHEY and SMNVEV (reference sequence). The CDR3 loop is CASSPDRGGYEQYF. The CDR3 nucleotides are TGTGCCAGCAGCCCGGACAGGGGAGGATACGAGCAGTACTTC.

This clone was counted between two and nine times. The rearrangement links TRBV29-1 to TRBJ1-1; D is undetermined. Germline CDR1 reads SQVTM; CDR2 reads ANQGSEA. The CDR3 is 13 amino acids. V shed 4 bases and J shed 0 bases, with 9 bases lying between them. CDR3 DNA sequence: TGCAGCGTTGTCCAGTCCATGAACACTGAAGCTTTCTTT. Amino acids: CSVVQSMNTEAFF.

This clone is judged medium-sized (0.01 to 0.1%). This chain connects TRBV7-3 to TRBJ1-1; 10 bases line up with TRBD1. This CDR3 region has 16 residues. V lost 3 bases and J lost 4; bases outside the gene matches: 8. Per the germline V gene, CDR1 is SGHTA and CDR2 is FQGTGA. The CDR3 DNA is TGTGCCAGCAGCTTCGGACAGGGGGGACGGGGCACTGAAGCTTTCTTT. Translating gives CASSFGQGGRGTEAFF.

The CDR3 sequence: CASRDQSYEQYF. In nucleotides, the CDR3 is TGTGCCAGCCGGGACCAATCCTACGAGCAGTACTTC. V gene TRBV7-2 combines with J gene TRBJ2-7, with D perhaps given as TRBD1 or TRBD2 (5 bases each). The germline V gene has CDR1 SGHTA and CDR2 FQGNSA. Trimming left V 8 bases short and J 1 base short, with 9 bases between. This CDR3 is built from 12 residues.

This clone was found once. This CDR3 is CASSVLPGGTEAFF. CDR3 nucleotide sequence: TGTGCCAGCAGCGTACTTCCAGGGGGCACTGAAGCTTTCTTT. This chain joins TRBV9 and TRBJ1-1, with TRBD1 matching 7 bases. The trim removed 1 base at V and 4 bases at J, leaving 4 bases unmatched. Germline V gene sequence: CDR1 SGDLS, CDR2 YYNGEE. CDR3 length: 14 amino acids.

The chain joins TRBV6-1 to TRBJ1-2; D is unclear. V lost 2 bases and J lost 0, with 10 bases in between. This CDR3 is 15 amino acids long. CDR1 is MNHNS, CDR2 SASEGT, per germline. CDR3: CASSETHGANYGYTF. The CDR3 DNA reads TGTGCCAGCAGTGAAACGCATGGAGCTAACTATGGCTACACCTTC.

The chain joins TRBV6-6 to TRBJ2-5; weak D call: TRBD1 (6 bases). The CDR3 is 15 residues long. V lost 2 bases, J lost 4 bases, and 14 bases lay in between. Per the germline V gene, CDR1 is MNHNY and CDR2 is SVGAGI (reference sequence). The CDR3: CASSYIGQLGETQYF. CDR3 DNA sequence: TGTGCCAGCAGTTACATAGGACAGCTGGGAGAGACCCAGTACTTC.

Sample share makes this clone medium-sized (0.01 to 0.1%). V and J are TRBV18 and TRBJ1-5; possible D gene TRBD1, 6 bases. V lost 4 bases to trimming and J lost 0 bases, with 13 bases between them. The germline V gene encodes CDR1 KGHSH and CDR2 LQKENI. The CDR3 has 16 residues. In DNA, the CDR3 is TGTGCCAGCTCACTTACCGGGACATCTAGCAATCAGCCCCAGCATTTT. Its translation is CASSLTGTSSNQPQHF.